These 5 T cell receptor beta chains came from one sample sequenced in a study of a mutant IDH1 vaccine in newly diagnosed glioma. No cognate antigen is known for these TCRs. This sample's time point: week 47, end of study. Every vaccination contained 300 ug of the mutant IDH1 20-mer peptide and was paired with topical imiquimod. The assay was immunoSEQ multiplex PCR, and TCRdb's table has in-frame clones only and misses some. The sample consists of around 94,000 clones, roughly 90% of them appearing once. Sequenced here: PBMCs, sampled from a glioma patient whose treatment included an IDH1 peptide vaccine. The origin of the receptors is a woman aged 45-60 years with glioma.

The chain couples TRBV5-6 to TRBJ1-5, with 10 bases matching TRBD1. From germline, CDR1 is SGHDT and CDR2 YYEEEE. J was trimmed by 6 bases and V by 0 bases; bases with no gene match: 3. The CDR3 totals 15 residues. The CDR3 coding sequence is TGTGCCAGCAGCTTGGGTTGGACAGGGGGTCAGCCCCAGCATTTT. Its protein product is CASSLGWTGGQPQHF.

The chain couples TRBV10-3 to TRBJ2-1; 12 bases agree with TRBD1. V shed 4 bases and J 0 bases; nucleotides not matched to a gene: 7. Per germline, CDR1 ENHRY and CDR2 SYGVKD. The CDR3 extends over 18 amino acids. The CDR3 sequence is CAISGNRDRGPSYNEQFF. The CDR3 DNA sequence: TGTGCCATCAGTGGCAACCGGGACAGGGGGCCCTCCTACAATGAGCAGTTCTTC.

This clone was seen a handful of times. This chain links TRBV7-9 with TRBJ1-1; the match to TRBD1 covers 7 bases. The CDR3 runs 14 residues. V shed 1 base and J 1 base; nucleotides not matched to a gene: 0. Germline V lookup: CDR1 SEHNR, CDR2 FQNEAQ (reference sequence). The CDR3, as DNA: TGTGCCAGCAGCTTAGGGACAGGGAACACTGAAGCTTTCTTT. Translation gives CASSLGTGNTEAFF.

The chain joins TRBV7-9 to TRBJ2-7; a possible D gene is TRBD2 (5 bases). The germline V and J ends were trimmed by 3 bases and 0 bases, with 6 bases remaining between them. Germline V lookup: CDR1 SEHNR, CDR2 FQNEAQ (reference sequence). This CDR3 spans 13 amino acids. CDR3: CASSLTISYEQYF. The CDR3 DNA reads as TGTGCCAGCAGCTTGACTATCTCCTACGAGCAGTACTTC. The variable domain in full, with the rest retrieved from reference TRBV7-9 and TRBJ2-7, is DTGVSQNPRHKITKRGQNVTFRCDPISEHNRLYWYRQTLGQGPEFLTYFQNEAQLEKSRLLSDRFSAERPKGSFSTLEIQRTEQGDSAMYLCASSLTISYEQYFGPGTRLTVT.

This clone has a single count. The chain carries TRBV28 and TRBJ1-4, with 8 bases lining up with TRBD1. The germline CDR1 and CDR2 sequences are MDHEN and SYDVKM. CDR3 length: 15 residues. Losses at the gene ends were 6 bases for V and 9 bases for J; bases not matched to a gene: 12. The CDR3 region is CASRPTGTGVQKLFF. CDR3 coding DNA: TGTGCCAGCAGACCCACCGGGACAGGAGTCCAAAAACTGTTTTTT. The variable domain in full, with the rest retrieved from reference TRBV28 and TRBJ1-4, is DVKVTQSSRYLVKRTGEKVFLECVQDMDHENMFWYRQDPGLGLRLIYFSYDVKMKEKGDIPEGYSVSREKKERFSLILESASTNQTSMYLCASRPTGTGVQKLFFGSGTQLSVL.